This T cell receptor (beta chain) was sequenced for a study of tumor-infiltrating T cells and Merkel cell polyomavirus (dated by TCRdb to about 2017). Looking at the study overall: The study examined CD8+ T cells specific for the Merkel cell polyomavirus KLL epitope in Merkel cell carcinoma patients. Patients presented at varying disease stages and were followed for a median of 2.7 years, with a range of 1. In 14 to 15 samples, KLL-tetramer-sorted cells taken from blood or tumor-infiltrating lymphocytes underwent TRB sequencing, as did some twelve matched whole-tumor samples. Most whole-tumor samples were 25-micron curls cut from formalin-fixed, paraffin-embedded tissue blocks. In the whole study, one tumor sample was a frozen nodal tumor digest, and another tumor sample was a flash-frozen core biopsy of a metastasis. Patients received varied, non-standardized therapies including chemotherapy, radiation and immunotherapies.

By immunohistochemistry, the tumors of all patients showed robust positive staining for Merkel cell polyomavirus Large T antigen. The study included roughly twelve Merkel cell carcinoma patients who had robust KLL-tetramer+ populations, above 0.04% of CD8+ T cells, in blood and/or cultured TIL. Every patient was Caucasian, and patient ages ranged from roughly 50 to 85 years, with a median of 65 years. Lymph node tumors were analyzed for patients with unknown primaries who presented with nodal disease, or when insufficient primary tissue was available. The junction shows trimming of 0 bases on V and 6 bases on J, plus 10 bases between the germline ends. Based on the germline V gene, the CDR1 and CDR2 sequences are SNHLY and FYNNEI. From its cysteine to its phenylalanine, the CDR3 spans 14 amino acids. The DNA shown is the 42-base CDR3, in frame from base 1. General conclusions and limits of the study: Because the study covered only a single viral epitope, T cells targeting other Merkel cell polyomavirus epitopes were not captured. A significant MCC-specific survival advantage (P = 0.0051) was associated with a greater number of unique KLL-specific clonotypes in tumors (roughly 5-110 vs 0-3). A higher fraction of KLL-specific T cells within tumors (about 1.7-18% versus about 0-0.15%) was associated with significantly better MCC-specific survival. KLL-specific TRB repertoires were diverse and mostly private, with just one public clonotype, shared by two patients, among several hundred unique sequences. One limitation of the study is the small sample size (n of about 12 patients).

To prepare the library, the immunoSEQ multiplex PCR assay was applied. Genomic DNA extraction, TRB sequencing and normalization were performed by Adaptive Biotechnologies (Seattle, WA). Per the authors' processing: To compute clonality, the Shannon entropy of productive TRB sequences was normalized by log2 of unique productive sequences and then subtracted from one. KLL-specific clonotypes in tumors were identified by matching TCRbeta CDR3 amino acid sequences to those from the tetramer-sorted sample of each patient. What TCRdb holds here is the immuneACCESS table cut down to in-frame rearrangements. Part of the clones is not present; checked against another copy, under half of the missing clones reflect an unresolved V gene, and the others are unexplained. The V and J calls and clone size are taken from that table; D and trimming were inferred from the DNA. The sample includes around 25,000 clones, with roughly 85% observed a single time. Of the sample, about 2.7% falls within the top ten clones.

About this clone itself: Its target antigen remains unknown. Base qualities are not recorded, but no much larger clone differs from it by a single base.

Sequenced input: lymph node tissue. The rearranged segments are TRBV2 and TRBJ2-3; 6 matching bases give a weak D call of TRBD2. The source is a man aged 45-65 years with Merkel cell carcinoma. The CDR3 here reads CASSEAGLVDTQYF. DNA sequence: TGTGCCAGCAGTGAAGCGGGACTCGTCGATACGCAGTATTTT.